This entry lists 18 T cell receptor beta chains sequenced from one sample in a study of CDR3 diversity in severe acne. TCRdb reanalysed the PCR reads using MiXCR and keeps one entry per CDR3 protein. The sample comprises around 100,000 distinct CDR3 sequences, under 60% of which are singletons, and around 12% rests with the top ten. Material: blood. These receptors all come from a male donor with acne.

This chain uses TRBV10-3 with TRBJ2-5; a possible D gene is TRBD1 (6 bases). V dropped 6 bases and J dropped 1 base, with 12 bases sitting between them. The germline gives CDR1 ENHRY, CDR2 SYGVKD. The CDR3 runs to 14 residues. The CDR3, as DNA: TGTGCCATCAGGACAGGCGAGATCCAAGAGACCCAGTACTTC. Its translation is CAIRTGEIQETQYF.

At least ten counts were recorded for this clonotype. V gene TRBV25-1 combines with J gene TRBJ2-6; 7 nucleotides match TRBD2. CDR1 and CDR2 (germline): MGHDK, SYGVNS. The V and J ends lost 4 bases and 4 bases, in that order; junction bases with no gene match: 10. The CDR3 has 17 residues. The CDR3 protein is CASSVTIGGIGANVLTF. In DNA, the CDR3 is TGTGCCAGCAGTGTAACTATCGGGGGGATCGGGGCCAACGTCCTGACTTTC.

The rearrangement uses TRBV10-3 and TRBJ1-5, with D tentatively TRBD1 (6 bases). Germline assignment: CDR1 ENHRY and CDR2 SYGVKD. This CDR3 region has 13 residues. Between the trimmed V and J ends, which lost 6 bases and 4 bases, there was a span of 10 bases. The CDR3 loop is CAISATGNQPQHF. As DNA, the CDR3 is TGTGCCATCAGCGCTACAGGGAATCAGCCCCAGCATTTT.

The chain combines TRBV20-1 with TRBJ2-5, with a possible D match to TRBD1 (7 bases). V was cut by 6 bases and J by 5 bases, with 13 bases left in between. Germline lookup yields CDR1 DFQATT and CDR2 SNEGSKA (reference sequence). CDR3 length: 12 amino acids. As DNA, the CDR3 is TGCAGTGCCGACAGGGAGGCGGAGACCCAGTACTTC. This encodes CSADREAETQYF.

In DNA form, the CDR3 reads TGTGCCTCCCCAGGGGGGAGCTCCTACAATGAGCAGTTCTTC. As protein: CASPGGSSYNEQFF. This chain joins TRBV25-1 and TRBJ2-1; D may be TRBD1 (7 bases). CDR3 length: 14 amino acids. The germline V gene has CDR1 MGHDK and CDR2 SYGVNS. Trimming took 11 bases from V and 0 from J, leaving 14 bases between them.

This clonotype turned up a few times. This chain uses TRBV7-6 with TRBJ1-6, with D perhaps TRBD1 (5 bases). Germline V CDR1 and CDR2: SGHVS, FNYEAQ. The CDR3 spans 14 residues. Trimming removed 6 bases at V and 5 bases at J, with 11 bases between. Here the CDR3 reads CASSYGTDNSPLHF. As DNA, the CDR3 is TGTGCCAGCAGTTACGGGACGGATAATTCACCCCTCCACTTT.

Turning to this clonotype: A much larger clone differs by one base, so this may be a read error. This rearrangement joins TRBV20-1 to TRBJ2-2; either TRBD1 or TRBD2 may fit D (5 bases each). The CDR3 consists of 15 residues. Germline CDR1 DFQATT, CDR2 SNEGSKA (reference sequence). V lost 1 base to trimming and J lost 8 bases, with 17 bases between them. The CDR3 is CSARGGGPTGGELFF. The CDR3 DNA is TGCAGTGCTAGAGGTGGGGGTCCCACCGGGGGGGAGCTGTTTTTT.

Worth noting for this clonotype: Since no conserved phenylalanine or tryptophan closes the CDR3, a read error is the likely cause. The DNA is omitted, as the CDR3 cannot be located on it reliably, and the CDR3 follows TCRdb's listing. The rearrangement uses TRBV20-1 and TRBJ2-3; TRBD1 reflects the table's D call only, with no check against the DNA. Germline CDR1 is DFQATT and CDR2 is SNEGSKA (reference sequence). The CDR3 length is 9 residues, termini included. The CDR3 sequence is CSARDGRLY.

In its sample, this clonotype was seen many times. The chain employs TRBV5-1 and TRBJ2-1; TRBD2 matches 9 bases. Germline V CDR1 and CDR2: SGHRS, YFSETQ. V shed 5 bases, J shed 9 bases, and the junction held 9 bases outside the gene matches. CDR3 size: 14 residues. In nucleotides, the CDR3 is TGCGCCAGCAGGCGGGTAGCGGGAGTGGTTGAGCAGTTCTTC. This translates into CASRRVAGVVEQFF.

V usage is TRBV6-5 and J usage is TRBJ1-5; TRBD1 aligns across 7 bases. Germline V gene data show CDR1 as MNHEY and CDR2 as SVGAGI. The V segment lost 5 bases and the J segment 3 bases; nucleotides outside the gene matches: 7. The CDR3 spans 15 residues. DNA of the CDR3: TGTGCCAGCAGTCCCGGGACAGCGAACAATCAGCCCCAGCATTTT. Translating it yields CASSPGTANNQPQHF.

This clonotype was counted many times. V is TRBV5-1 and J is TRBJ1-1; D gene ambiguous. This CDR3 has 13 amino acids. CDR1 SGHRS and CDR2 YFSETQ come from the germline V gene. Trimming pared 0 bases from V and 1 base from J, leaving 4 bases between. The CDR3 protein is CASSLVPNTEAFF. CDR3 coding DNA: TGCGCCAGCAGCTTGGTTCCGAACACTGAAGCTTTCTTT.

This clonotype was counted ten times or more. CDR3 in DNA: TGTGTTTCGAGGGGGGCGGAGGGCTACACCTTC. This translates into CVSRGAEGYTF. This chain joins TRBV28 and TRBJ1-2; D is possibly TRBD1 (6 bases). Germline assignment: CDR1 MDHEN and CDR2 SYDVKM. The CDR3 totals 11 residues.

CDR3 bases: TGCAGCGTTGAAGGAGGAGATACGCAGTATTTT. Protein: CSVEGGDTQYF. The gene calls are TRBV29-1 and TRBJ2-3; D unclear. V was clipped by 1 base and J by 5 bases, with 4 bases between them. The germline V gene encodes CDR1 SQVTM and CDR2 ANQGSEA. This CDR3 spans 11 amino acids.

This clonotype was recorded once. This rearrangement joins TRBV7-9 to TRBJ2-7, with 7 bases identical to TRBD2. This CDR3 spans 15 amino acids. Germline assignment: CDR1 SEHNR and CDR2 FQNEAQ (reference sequence). After removal of 0 bases from V and 5 bases from J, the junction contained 7 bases not matched to a gene. The CDR3 loop is CASSLAGGDLDEQYF. For the CDR3, the DNA is TGTGCCAGCAGCTTAGCGGGAGGGGATCTCGACGAGCAGTACTTC.

This clonotype was counted at least ten times. The gene calls are TRBV20-1 and TRBJ2-5; maybe TRBD2 (5 bases). The V end was cut by 0 bases, the J end by 11 bases, with 25 bases between. The CDR3 loop spans 16 amino acids. Germline lookup yields CDR1 DFQATT and CDR2 SNEGSKA (reference sequence). The CDR3 is CSARELPGSQPLSQYF. For the CDR3, the DNA is TGCAGTGCTAGAGAACTCCCGGGATCCCAACCACTCAGTCAGTACTTC.

This clonotype was seen at least ten times. This chain connects TRBV9 to TRBJ1-4; D might be TRBD1 (5 bases). V was trimmed by 0 bases and J by 8 bases, leaving 14 bases between them. The V gene's germline CDR1 is SGDLS and CDR2 YYNGEE. The CDR3 runs to 15 residues. CDR3 coding DNA: TGTGCCAGCAGCGTAGACTGGGGGGACGCCGAAAAACTGTTTTTT. It specifies CASSVDWGDAEKLFF.

The table lists this clonotype with many counts. The chain links TRBV7-3 to TRBJ2-2; perhaps TRBD1 as D (5 bases). Between the trimmed V and J ends, which lost 6 bases and 5 bases, there was a span of 7 bases. The CDR3 length is 12 residues. In germline, CDR1 is SGHTA, CDR2 FQGTGA. CDR3 sequence: CASRAGTGELFF. The DNA for the CDR3 is TGTGCCAGCAGAGCAGGGACCGGGGAGCTGTTTTTT.

As regards this clonotype: The junction shows a germline mismatch at one end, possibly a read error. The rearrangement links TRBV10-3 to TRBJ1-6; TRBD1 aligns across 8 bases. CDR3 length: 13 residues. The germline V gene has CDR1 ENHRY and CDR2 SYGVKD. This CDR3 is CASSGQGRATLHF. The CDR3, as DNA: TGTGCCAGCAGTGGACAGGGCAGGGCAACCCTCCACTTT.